The 24 T cell receptor beta chains given below trace back to one sample, sequenced in a study of cytomegalovirus exposure and HLA in healthy donors. 13 Jbeta primers and 60 Vbeta primers were used for the PCR. Profiled with immunoSEQ multiplex PCR; TCRdb holds only in-frame clones, not every one. This table has some 180,000 clones, 80% appearing once. Material for sequencing was PBMCs. The receptors shown here come from a woman aged 30 to 39 in good health and CMV-seronegative.

The chain uses TRBV2 and TRBJ2-5; TRBD1 matches 7 bases. The germline V gene has CDR1 SNHLY and CDR2 FYNNEI. V gave up 6 bases and J gave up 3 bases; unmatched junction bases: 10. The CDR3 covers 15 residues. This CDR3 reads CASRFKPGQKETQYF. The CDR3 nucleotides are TGTGCCAGCAGATTCAAGCCGGGACAGAAAGAGACCCAGTACTTC.

J is TRBJ2-7 and V is TRBV5-6; tentative D call: TRBD2 (5 bases). Germline CDR1 is SGHDT and CDR2 is YYEEEE. Trimming pared 4 bases from V and 2 bases from J, leaving 16 bases between. The CDR3 runs to 15 residues. For the CDR3, the DNA is TGTGCCAGCAGCCCGCCCGGACTCGGGGCCTACGAGCAGTACTTC. Residues: CASSPPGLGAYEQYF.

The genes are TRBV5-8 and TRBJ2-5; 8 nucleotides align to TRBD1. V lost 0 bases and J lost 4; bases outside the gene matches: 8. The CDR3 spans 16 residues. Germline V CDR1 and CDR2: SGHTS, YDEGEE. The CDR3 DNA follows: TGTGCCAGCAGCTTGGGACAGGGGAGATGGGGAGAGACCCAGTACTTC. Translated, it gives CASSLGQGRWGETQYF.

The gene calls are TRBV27 and TRBJ1-6; 9 nucleotides agree with TRBD1. This CDR3 spans 15 amino acids. Germline CDR1 reads MNHEY; CDR2 reads SMNVEV (reference sequence). V lost 8 bases to trimming and J lost 11 bases; unmatched junction nucleotides: 13. This chain's CDR3 is CASQNTGTGYAPLHF. In DNA, the CDR3 is TGTGCCAGCCAGAATACCGGGACAGGGTATGCACCCCTCCACTTT.

The V call is TRBV10-2, the J call TRBJ1-4; 10 positions agree with TRBD1. V trimming: 9 bases; J trimming: 0 bases; junction bases outside the gene matches: 4. The germline CDR1 and CDR2 sequences are WSHSY and SAAADI. The CDR3 runs 15 residues. CDR3 sequence reads: CASGGQGTTNEKLFF. The CDR3 nucleotides read TGCGCCAGTGGGGGACAGGGGACAACTAATGAAAAACTGTTTTTT.

The chain carries TRBV19 and TRBJ1-1; 11 bases are shared with TRBD1. Per germline, CDR1 LNHDA and CDR2 SQIVND (reference sequence). Trimming at V came to 5 bases and at J to 3 bases, leaving 5 bases not matched to a gene. The CDR3 loop spans 15 amino acids. Here the CDR3 reads CASSLGQGAYTEAFF. DNA for the CDR3: TGTGCCAGTAGTTTAGGACAGGGGGCTTACACTGAAGCTTTCTTT.

The rearrangement uses TRBV29-1 and TRBJ2-1, with TRBD1 identical over 7 bases. Germline CDR1 and CDR2: SQVTM and ANQGSEA. V lost 0 bases and J lost 0; bases outside the gene matches: 5. The CDR3 loop spans 16 amino acids. The CDR3 bases are TGCAGCGTTGAAGACCACCCAGGGGGCTCCTACAATGAGCAGTTCTTC. Encoded protein: CSVEDHPGGSYNEQFF.

This clone was seen only once. The J gene is TRBJ1-6, the V gene TRBV2; D is perhaps TRBD1 (6 bases). Per the germline V gene, CDR1 is SNHLY and CDR2 is FYNNEI. This CDR3 contains 16 residues. V lost 9 bases, J lost 8 bases, and 23 bases lay in between. The CDR3 coding sequence is TGTGCCAGGGCGGAAGCTGGGGGCGAAGTCGATTCACCCCTCCACTTT. Its translation: CARAEAGGEVDSPLHF.

The V and J genes are TRBV7-6 and TRBJ1-2, with D possibly being TRBD1 (6 bases). V was clipped by 1 base and J by 5 bases, with 17 bases between them. CDR1 and CDR2 from the germline V gene are SGHVS and FNYEAQ. The CDR3 runs to 16 residues. The CDR3 region has the DNA TGTGCCAGCAGCTTAGTAGGGGGTCGGGGAATATATGGCTACACCTTC. Encoded protein: CASSLVGGRGIYGYTF. Full variable domain (remainder filled in from reference TRBV7-6 and TRBJ1-2): GAGVSQSPRYKVTKRGQDVALRCDPISGHVSLYWYRQALGQGPEFLTYFNYEAQQDKSGLPNDRFSAERPEGSISTLTIQRTEQRDSAMYRCASSLVGGRGIYGYTFGSGTRLTVV.

The chain employs TRBV2 and TRBJ1-6; D gene ambiguous. V lost 5 bases and J lost 12, with 14 bases in between. CDR1 and CDR2 (germline): SNHLY, FYNNEI. This CDR3 has 13 amino acids. CDR3 residues: CASSNRVREPLHF. CDR3 nucleotide sequence: TGTGCCAGCAGTAACCGAGTACGGGAACCCCTCCACTTT. The whole variable domain, remainder taken from reference TRBV2 and TRBJ1-6, is EPEVTQTPSHQVTQMGQEVILRCVPISNHLYFYWYRQILGQKVEFLVSFYNNEISEKSEIFDDQFSVERPDGSNFTLKIRSTKLEDSAMYFCASSNRVREPLHFGNGTRLTVT.

The chain couples TRBV19 to TRBJ1-6, with TRBD1 matching over 9 bases. Germline V CDR1 and CDR2: LNHDA, SQIVND (reference sequence). CDR3 length: 13 amino acids. The V and J ends lost 3 bases and 10 bases, in that order; junction bases with no gene match: 1. CDR3 loop: CASSMTGGSPLHF. In DNA form, the CDR3 reads TGTGCCAGTAGTATGACAGGGGGATCACCCCTCCACTTT.

The V call is TRBV30, the J call TRBJ2-1; 9 bases align to TRBD1. Germline CDR1 and CDR2: GTSNPN and SVGIG (reference sequence). J gave up 9 bases and V 6 bases, and 6 bases lay outside the gene matches. The CDR3 contains 12 residues. This CDR3 is CACSETGGEQFF. The DNA of the CDR3 is TGTGCCTGTTCCGAGACAGGGGGTGAGCAGTTCTTC.

The J gene is TRBJ2-3, the V gene TRBV18, with TRBD1 matching 7 bases. The CDR3 sequence is 15 residues long. CDR1 is KGHSH and CDR2 is LQKENI in the germline V gene. J lost 4 bases, V lost 0 bases, and 4 bases had no gene match. This chain's CDR3 is CASSPPTGRSDTQYF. The CDR3 nucleotides are TGTGCCAGCTCACCACCGACAGGGAGATCAGATACGCAGTATTTT.

V and J are TRBV4-3 and TRBJ2-3; 8 bases are a match to TRBD2. Per the germline V gene, CDR1 is LGHNA and CDR2 is YSLEER. V shed 1 base and J 2 bases; nucleotides not matched to a gene: 8. The length of the CDR3 is 17 residues. CDR3 bases: TGCGCCAGCAGCCAAGGGGCCAGCGGGGGATACACAGATACGCAGTATTTT. Translated: CASSQGASGGYTDTQYF.

The gene calls are TRBV29-1 and TRBJ1-1; D perhaps matches TRBD1 (5 bases). The ends were cut back, 4 bases at V and 5 bases at J, with 14 bases in the middle. The germline CDR1 and CDR2 sequences are SQVTM and ANQGSEA. The CDR3 is made up of 13 amino acids. CDR3 in amino acids: CSVGGQGTTEAFF. The CDR3 nucleotides are TGCAGCGTTGGTGGTCAGGGTACGACTGAAGCTTTCTTT.

The chain employs TRBV4-1 and TRBJ1-1, with D unresolved. Germline V gives CDR1 MGHRA, CDR2 YSYEKL. Trimming removed 4 bases from V and 3 bases from J, with 12 bases in between. The CDR3 has 14 residues. CDR3 nucleotides: TGCGCCAGCAGCCGCCTTGGCGGAGACACTGAAGCTTTCTTT. Its protein product is CASSRLGGDTEAFF.

The gene calls are TRBV4-1 and TRBJ2-7; 7 positions agree with TRBD2. The V and J ends lost 0 bases and 8 bases, in that order; junction bases with no gene match: 16. Germline-derived CDR1 and CDR2 are MGHRA and YSYEKL. The CDR3 spans 17 residues. CDR3 DNA sequence: TGCGCCAGCAGCCAAGAGTCACCGGGACTACCCCTTCGGCAGCAGTACTTC. It yields the protein CASSQESPGLPLRQQYF.

The V call is TRBV7-2, the J call TRBJ2-7; TRBD2 is a possible D gene (5 bases). This CDR3 has 12 residues. Trimming removed 2 bases from V and 12 bases from J, with 14 bases in between. Germline lookup yields CDR1 SGHTA and CDR2 FQGNSA. The CDR3 coding sequence is TGTGCCAGCAGCTTACCTCGGAGGAGTGGGTACTTC. This codes for CASSLPRRSGYF.

The V and J genes are TRBV15 and TRBJ1-1, with 9 bases lining up with TRBD1. The CDR3 totals 17 residues. Trimming removed 3 bases from V and 6 bases from J; junction bases left unmatched: 14. Germline assignment: CDR1 LNHNV and CDR2 YYDKDF (reference sequence). The CDR3 sequence: CATSRERTGVVGPEAFF. In DNA, the CDR3 is TGTGCCACCAGCAGGGAACGGACAGGGGTCGTGGGGCCTGAAGCTTTCTTT.

This CDR3 is CASSPHDGETQYF. The CDR3 bases are TGTGCCAGCAGCCCCCACGACGGGGAGACCCAGTACTTC. The chain joins TRBV7-3 to TRBJ2-5, with D uncertain. CDR3 length: 13 amino acids. Germline lookup yields CDR1 SGHTA and CDR2 FQGTGA. V dropped 5 bases and J dropped 5 bases, with 12 bases sitting between them.

This clone was recorded once. The V and J genes are TRBV9 and TRBJ1-4, with 9 bases lining up with TRBD1. V lost 4 bases, J lost 8 bases, and 9 bases stayed unmatched. This CDR3 spans 15 amino acids. Germline CDR1 and CDR2: SGDLS and YYNGEE. The chain's CDR3 is CASSSRTGAGEKLFF. The CDR3 coding sequence is TGTGCCAGCAGCTCCCGGACAGGGGCGGGGGAAAAACTGTTTTTT. The variable domain in full, with the rest retrieved from reference TRBV9 and TRBJ1-4, is DSGVTQTPKHLITATGQRVTLRCSPRSGDLSVYWYQQSLDQGLQFLIQYYNGEERAKGNILERFSAQQFPDLHSELNLSSLELGDSALYFCASSSRTGAGEKLFFGSGTQLSVL.

This chain joins TRBV7-2 and TRBJ2-1; D gene ambiguous. V lost 5 bases to trimming and J lost 2 bases, with 7 bases between them. The CDR3 spans 13 residues. Looked up from germline, CDR1 is SGHTA and CDR2 is FQGNSA. The CDR3 DNA reads as TGTGCCAGCAGCCGGCTAGCCTACAATGAGCAGTTCTTC. As protein: CASSRLAYNEQFF.

This chain links TRBV7-9 with TRBJ1-1, with TRBD1 matching over 8 bases. Germline V gene data show CDR1 as SEHNR and CDR2 as FQNEAQ (reference sequence). This CDR3 region has 16 residues. Unmatched junction bases numbered 13, after V lost 5 bases and J lost 5 bases. CDR3 nucleotide sequence: TGTGCCAGCAGCATACCCGGGGACAGGCGGGGGACTGAAGCTTTCTTT. Translation gives CASSIPGDRRGTEAFF.

This chain links TRBV7-2 with TRBJ1-2; no firm D call. CDR1 and CDR2 from the germline V gene are SGHTA and FQGNSA. Trimming removed 5 bases at V and 2 bases at J, with 12 bases between. The CDR3 sequence is 14 residues long. CDR3 in amino acids: CASSPGSGNYGYTF. In nucleotides, the CDR3 is TGTGCCAGCAGCCCGGGCTCGGGGAACTATGGCTACACCTTC.